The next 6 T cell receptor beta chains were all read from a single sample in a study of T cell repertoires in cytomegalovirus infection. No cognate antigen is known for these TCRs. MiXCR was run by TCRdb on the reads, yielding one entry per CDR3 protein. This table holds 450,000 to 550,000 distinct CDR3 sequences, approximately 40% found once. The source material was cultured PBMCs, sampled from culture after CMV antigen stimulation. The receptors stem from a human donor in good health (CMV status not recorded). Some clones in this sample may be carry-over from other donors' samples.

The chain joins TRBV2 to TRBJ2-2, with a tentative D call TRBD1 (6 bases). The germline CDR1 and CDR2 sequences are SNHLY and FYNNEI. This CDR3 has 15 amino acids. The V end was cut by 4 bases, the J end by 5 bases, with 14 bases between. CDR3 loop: CASSGTGRRTGELFF. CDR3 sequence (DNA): TGTGCCAGCAGTGGAACAGGGAGACGGACCGGGGAGCTGTTTTTT.

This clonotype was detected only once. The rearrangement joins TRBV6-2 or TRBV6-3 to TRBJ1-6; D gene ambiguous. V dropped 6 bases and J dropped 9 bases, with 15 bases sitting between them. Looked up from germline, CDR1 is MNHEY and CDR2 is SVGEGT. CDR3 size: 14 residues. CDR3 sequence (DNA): TGTGCCAGCAGCCGAACGGACTTCAGTTCACCCCTCCACTTT. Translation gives CASSRTDFSSPLHF.

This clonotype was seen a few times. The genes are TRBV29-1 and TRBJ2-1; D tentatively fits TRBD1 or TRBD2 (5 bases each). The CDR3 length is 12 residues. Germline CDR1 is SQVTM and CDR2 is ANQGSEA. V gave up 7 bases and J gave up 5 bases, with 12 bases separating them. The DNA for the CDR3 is TGCAGCGCACTGGGGACCGACAATGAGCAGTTCTTC. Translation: CSALGTDNEQFF.

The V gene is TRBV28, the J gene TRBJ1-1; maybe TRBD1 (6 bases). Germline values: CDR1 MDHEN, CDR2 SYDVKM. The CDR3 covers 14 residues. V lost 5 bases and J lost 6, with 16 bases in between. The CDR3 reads CASSTPGRGAEAFF. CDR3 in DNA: TGTGCCAGCAGTACCCCCGGTAGGGGGGCTGAAGCTTTCTTT.

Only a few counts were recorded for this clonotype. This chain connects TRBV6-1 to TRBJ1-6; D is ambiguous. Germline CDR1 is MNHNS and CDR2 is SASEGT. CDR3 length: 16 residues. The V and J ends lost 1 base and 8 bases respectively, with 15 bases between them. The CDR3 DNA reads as TGTGCCAGCAGTGAAGGCGGACCATACGGTGATTCACCCCTCCACTTT. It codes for CASSEGGPYGDSPLHF.

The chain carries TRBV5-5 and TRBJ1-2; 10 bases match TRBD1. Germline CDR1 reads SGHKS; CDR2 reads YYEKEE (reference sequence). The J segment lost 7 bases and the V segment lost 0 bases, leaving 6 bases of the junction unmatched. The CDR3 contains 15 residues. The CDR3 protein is CASSLAGTGAVGYTF. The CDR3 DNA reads TGTGCCAGCAGCTTGGCCGGGACAGGGGCTGTTGGCTACACCTTC.